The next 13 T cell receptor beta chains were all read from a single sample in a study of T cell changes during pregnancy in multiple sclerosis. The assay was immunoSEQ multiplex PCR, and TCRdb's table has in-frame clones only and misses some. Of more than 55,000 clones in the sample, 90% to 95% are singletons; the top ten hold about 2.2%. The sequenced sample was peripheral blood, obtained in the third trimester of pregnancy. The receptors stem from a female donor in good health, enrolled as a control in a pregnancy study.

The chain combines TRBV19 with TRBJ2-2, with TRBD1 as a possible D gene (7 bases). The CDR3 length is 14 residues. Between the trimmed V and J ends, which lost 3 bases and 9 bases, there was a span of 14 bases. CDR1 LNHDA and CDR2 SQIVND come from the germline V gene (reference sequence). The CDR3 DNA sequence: TGTGCCAGTAGTATTGGAGGGGGCGCCCGGGAGCTGTTTTTT. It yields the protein CASSIGGGARELFF.

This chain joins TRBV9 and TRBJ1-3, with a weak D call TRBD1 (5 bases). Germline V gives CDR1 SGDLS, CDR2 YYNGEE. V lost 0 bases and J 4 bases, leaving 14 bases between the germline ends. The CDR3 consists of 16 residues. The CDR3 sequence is CASSVGSGTQGNTIYF. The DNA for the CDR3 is TGTGCCAGCAGCGTAGGGTCGGGGACTCAAGGAAACACCATATATTTT.

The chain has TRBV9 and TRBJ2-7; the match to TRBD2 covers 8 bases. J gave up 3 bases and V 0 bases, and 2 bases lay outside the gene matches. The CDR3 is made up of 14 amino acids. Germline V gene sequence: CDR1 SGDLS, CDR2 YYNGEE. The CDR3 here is CASSVAAGDYEQYF. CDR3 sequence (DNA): TGTGCCAGCAGCGTAGCAGCGGGGGACTACGAGCAGTACTTC.

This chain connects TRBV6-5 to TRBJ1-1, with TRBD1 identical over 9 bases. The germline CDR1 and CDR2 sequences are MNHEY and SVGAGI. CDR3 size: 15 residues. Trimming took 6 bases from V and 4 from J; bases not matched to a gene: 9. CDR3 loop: CASRPQGAMSTEAFF. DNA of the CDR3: TGTGCCAGCAGGCCACAGGGGGCTATGAGCACTGAAGCTTTCTTT.

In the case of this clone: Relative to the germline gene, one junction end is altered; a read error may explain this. The CDR3 coding sequence is TGTGCTAGCAGCTCTGCGGGGGCGGGGGATACGCAGTATTTT. Protein product: CASSSAGAGDTQYF. This rearrangement joins TRBV7-7 to TRBJ2-3; D is perhaps TRBD2 (7 bases). This CDR3 is 14 amino acids long. Germline CDR1 is SSHAT and CDR2 is FNYEAQ (reference sequence).

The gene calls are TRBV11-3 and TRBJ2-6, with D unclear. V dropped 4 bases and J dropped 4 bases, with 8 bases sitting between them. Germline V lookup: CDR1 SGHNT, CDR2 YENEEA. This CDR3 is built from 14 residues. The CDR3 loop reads CASSSGVGANVLTF. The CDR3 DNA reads TGTGCCAGCAGCTCAGGTGTGGGGGCCAACGTCCTGACTTTC.

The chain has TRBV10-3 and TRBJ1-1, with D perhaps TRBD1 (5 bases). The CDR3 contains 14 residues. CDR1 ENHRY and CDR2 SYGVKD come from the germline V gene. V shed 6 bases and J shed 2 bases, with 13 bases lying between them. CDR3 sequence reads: CAISLTEINTEAFF. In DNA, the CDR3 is TGTGCCATCAGCCTGACAGAAATAAACACTGAAGCTTTCTTT.

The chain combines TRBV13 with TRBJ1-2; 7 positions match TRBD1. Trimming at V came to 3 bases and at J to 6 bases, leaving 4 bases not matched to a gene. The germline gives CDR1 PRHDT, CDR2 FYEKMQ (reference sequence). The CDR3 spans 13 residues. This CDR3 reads CASSFTGADGYTF. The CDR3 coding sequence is TGTGCCAGCAGCTTTACAGGGGCAGATGGCTACACCTTC.

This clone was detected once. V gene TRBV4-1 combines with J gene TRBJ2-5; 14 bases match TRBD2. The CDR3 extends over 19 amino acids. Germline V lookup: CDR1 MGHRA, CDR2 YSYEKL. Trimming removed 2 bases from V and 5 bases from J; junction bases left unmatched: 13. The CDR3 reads CASSQPLGLAGGQRETQYF. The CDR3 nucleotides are TGCGCCAGCAGCCAACCCCTAGGACTAGCGGGGGGTCAAAGGGAGACCCAGTACTTC.

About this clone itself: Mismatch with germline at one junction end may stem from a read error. In DNA, the CDR3 is TGTGCCACCAGTCCGAGTCGTTTCCAAGAGACCCAGTACTTC. Residues: CATSPSRFQETQYF. The chain uses TRBV6-1 and TRBJ2-5, with unresolved D. The CDR3 has 14 amino acids. Germline assignment: CDR1 MNHNS and CDR2 SASEGT.

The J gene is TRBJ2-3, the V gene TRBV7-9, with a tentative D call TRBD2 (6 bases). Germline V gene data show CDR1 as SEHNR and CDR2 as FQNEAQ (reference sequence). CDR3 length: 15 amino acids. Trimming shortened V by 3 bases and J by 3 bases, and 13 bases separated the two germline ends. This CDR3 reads CASSFLGGETDTQYF. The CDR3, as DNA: TGTGCCAGCAGCTTCCTTGGCGGGGAAACAGATACGCAGTATTTT.

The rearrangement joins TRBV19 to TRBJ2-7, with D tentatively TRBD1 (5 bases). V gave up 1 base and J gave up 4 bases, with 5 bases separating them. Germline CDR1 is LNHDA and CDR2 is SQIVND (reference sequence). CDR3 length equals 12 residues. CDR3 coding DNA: TGTGCCAGTAGTATAGCAGGGTACGAGCAGTACTTC. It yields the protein CASSIAGYEQYF.

CDR3 region: CASRRRDRAYEQYF. The CDR3 DNA sequence: TGTGCCAGCAGACGCCGGGACAGAGCCTACGAGCAGTACTTC. This rearrangement joins TRBV11-2 to TRBJ2-7, with 7 positions matching TRBD1. The germline V gene encodes CDR1 SGHAT and CDR2 FQNNGV. V lost 6 bases, J lost 2 bases, and 7 bases stayed unmatched. CDR3 length: 14 amino acids. Supplemented by reference TRBV11-2 and TRBJ2-7, the full variable domain reads EAGVAQSPRYKIIEKRQSVAFWCNPISGHATLYWYQQILGQGPKLLIQFQNNGVVDDSQLPKDRFSAERLKGVDSTLKIQPAKLEDSAVYLCASRRRDRAYEQYFGPGTRLTVT.